This TCR beta chain was sequenced in a study of long-term antiretroviral therapy in people with HIV. With survey level as its setting, the immunoSEQ assay was v3.0. Per-sample TRB depth target: about 35,000-55,000 T-cell genomes. Method: immunoSEQ multiplex PCR; TCRdb's copy keeps in-frame clones and lacks some. The sample includes 45,000 to 50,000 clones, approximately 79% of them seen just once. Comment on this clone: What it recognizes is unknown.

The CDR3 has 13 amino acids. The V end lost 2 bases, the J end lost 1 base, and 6 bases lay between the germline ends. CDR1 and CDR2 from the germline V gene are SEHNR and FQNEAQ (reference sequence). Findings and limits, study-wide: Before ART, certain clones expanded, and these dominated the repertoire at all time points. When set beside controls, HIV repertoires had CDR3 length ranges that were narrower.

Sequencing used unsorted PBMCs, obtained 0.8 years after starting antiretroviral therapy. The clonotype originates from a woman in her late teens or twenties with HIV. V gene TRBV7-9 combines with J gene TRBJ2-7, with a weak D call TRBD2 (5 bases). The CDR3 here is CASSLSGSYEQYF. CDR3 bases: TGTGCCAGCAGCTTAAGCGGTTCCTACGAGCAGTACTTC.